These 12 T cell receptor beta chains came from one sample sequenced in a study of vaccination effects on CD4 cells after COVID-19 (dated by TCRdb to 2021 to 2024). These receptors' antigens are unknown. The library was generated by the immunoSEQ multiplex PCR assay. TCRdb stores this immuneACCESS table with in-frame sequences only. Part of the clones is absent; in the studies checked, under half of the shortfall reflects unresolved V genes, and no reason is known for the rest. For this sample there are around 56,000 clones; 70% to 80% appear just once. The ten largest make up around 3.3% of the sample. After approximately 11 days of culture, CD4+ T cells were isolated with the EasySep CD4+ T cell isolation kit. Sequencing used CD4+ T cells from PBMCs cultured without peptide, obtained before COVID-19 vaccination. The receptors originated from a human donor who received a COVID-19 vaccine.

This clone was detected only once. The CDR3 region has the DNA TGTGCCAGTACGGGGGGGGCGGACGCCTACAATGAGCAGTTCTTC. It encodes CASTGGADAYNEQFF. This chain uses TRBV19 with TRBJ2-1; TRBD2 agrees at 8 bases. The CDR3 spans 15 residues. The V gene's germline CDR1 is LNHDA and CDR2 SQIVND (reference sequence). Trimming removed 7 bases from V and 2 bases from J; junction bases left unmatched: 7.

The genes are TRBV5-4 and TRBJ2-5; no firm D call. The CDR3 has 11 residues. The germline V and J ends were trimmed by 4 bases and 3 bases, with 4 bases remaining between them. Germline values: CDR1 SGHNT, CDR2 YYREEE (reference sequence). The CDR3 region is CASSVKETQYF. CDR3 sequence (DNA): TGTGCCAGCAGCGTTAAAGAGACCCAGTACTTC.

This clone was counted only a few times. The chain is built from TRBV10-1 and TRBJ2-2; D not resolved. Germline V gene sequence: CDR1 WNHNN, CDR2 SYGVQD (reference sequence). The CDR3 spans 13 residues. Trimming pared 9 bases from V and 3 bases from J, leaving 11 bases between. CDR3 sequence: CASSLWDTGELFF. CDR3 DNA sequence: TGCGCCAGTTCTTTGTGGGACACCGGGGAGCTGTTTTTT.

The chain has TRBV29-1 and TRBJ2-5, with 11 bases identical to TRBD2. This CDR3 is built from 16 residues. The germline V gene encodes CDR1 SQVTM and CDR2 ANQGSEA. The junction had 10 bases not matched to a gene; V was cut back by 6 bases and J by 1 base. CDR3: CSVRLAGTALQETQYF. The CDR3 DNA is TGCAGCGTACGACTAGCGGGGACAGCACTCCAAGAGACCCAGTACTTC.

The chain combines TRBV6-2 or TRBV6-3 with TRBJ1-4; 9 bases are shared with TRBD1. The CDR3 consists of 16 residues. Germline V CDR1 and CDR2: MNHEY, SVGEGT. V lost 2 bases and J lost 4; bases outside the gene matches: 5. CDR3 loop: CASSYLLTGGNEKLFF. CDR3 DNA: TGTGCCAGCAGTTACCTCTTGACAGGGGGTAATGAAAAACTGTTTTTT.

The rearrangement uses TRBV19 and TRBJ1-5; D gene unclear. CDR1 is LNHDA, CDR2 SQIVND, per germline (reference sequence). Trimming left V 5 bases short and J 0 bases short, with 5 bases between. CDR3 length equals 13 residues. For the CDR3, the DNA is TGTGCCAGTAGTGTTAATAGCAATCAGCCCCAGCATTTT. Protein sequence: CASSVNSNQPQHF.

The V and J genes are TRBV18 and TRBJ1-5, with TRBD1 matching 7 bases. Germline trimming cut 3 bases from V and 2 bases from J; bases unmatched to any gene: 4. Per germline, CDR1 KGHSH and CDR2 LQKENI. The CDR3 has 15 residues. This chain's CDR3 is CASSPTTGGNQPQHF. The CDR3 region has the DNA TGTGCCAGCTCACCTACAACAGGGGGCAATCAGCCCCAGCATTTT.

This rearrangement joins TRBV20-1 to TRBJ2-3; 13 nucleotides agree with TRBD2. The CDR3 sequence is 15 residues long. The trim removed 3 bases at V and 8 bases at J, leaving 8 bases unmatched. Germline V CDR1 and CDR2: DFQATT, SNEGSKA (reference sequence). CDR3 nucleotides: TGCAGTGCTAGTACTAGCGGGGGGGCCCGAGGTACGCAGTATTTT. Protein sequence: CSASTSGGARGTQYF.

This clone was counted a few times. This sequence joins TRBV3-1 (or the pseudogene TRBV3-2) and TRBJ1-1; D gene ambiguous. V gave up 3 bases and J gave up 0 bases, with 11 bases separating them. The CDR3 totals 15 residues. Germline V lookup: CDR1 LGHDT, CDR2 YNNKEL (reference sequence). DNA of the CDR3: TGTGCCAGCAGCCATGGATATGGAGTGAACACTGAAGCTTTCTTT. Protein product: CASSHGYGVNTEAFF.

V and J are TRBV2 and TRBJ2-1, with D perhaps matching TRBD2 (5 bases). From germline, CDR1 is SNHLY and CDR2 FYNNEI. The CDR3 covers 12 residues. Trimming pared 6 bases from V and 8 bases from J, leaving 11 bases between. CDR3 in DNA: TGTGCCAGCAGGGGCGACTATGATGAGCAGTTCTTC. Protein product: CASRGDYDEQFF.

The rearrangement links TRBV7-9 to TRBJ2-3, with 9 bases fitting TRBD1. This CDR3 has 15 residues. V gave up 3 bases and J gave up 5 bases; unmatched junction bases: 6. Looked up from germline, CDR1 is SEHNR and CDR2 is FQNEAQ (reference sequence). Written as DNA, the CDR3 is TGTGCCAGCAGCTTTAGGGACAGGGCGGGAGATACGCAGTATTTT. Translating it yields CASSFRDRAGDTQYF.

The chain links TRBV19 to TRBJ2-7; possible D gene TRBD2, 6 bases. Looked up from germline, CDR1 is LNHDA and CDR2 is SQIVND (reference sequence). V dropped 6 bases and J dropped 3 bases, with 12 bases sitting between them. The CDR3 has 13 residues. In DNA form, the CDR3 reads TGTGCCAGTAGCCCGGACGGGGGCTACGAGCAGTACGTC. This sequence encodes CASSPDGGYEQYV.